Listed below are T cell receptor beta chains from one sample, sequenced in a study of blood T cell repertoires in COVID-19. Profiling relied on immunoSEQ multiplex PCR, and the TCRdb table lists in-frame clones only, not all of them. The sample lists more than 150,000 clones; roughly nine tenths were seen once. The sequenced sample was peripheral blood. The receptors derive from a man between 65 and 85 years old with active or convalescent COVID-19. Both conserved end residues are part of each CDR3. The D gene is left open where the match is weak. Clone size is shown for a subset of rows, as once, few, many or a class of expanded clone.

J	D	size	length	V	CDR3	DNA
TRBJ2-5	TRBD1	-	15	TRBV7-3	CASSPQGQDGETQYF	TGTGCCAGCAGCCCCCAGGGACAGGATGGCGAGACCCAGTACTTC
TRBJ1-1	-	-	13	TRBV18	CASSGQANTEAFF	TGTGCCAGCTCAGGCCAGGCTAACACTGAAGCTTTCTTT
TRBJ2-3	TRBD1	-	16	TRBV5-4	CASSLLTGARTDTQYF	TGTGCCAGCAGCCTCCTGACAGGGGCGCGCACAGATACGCAGTATTTT
TRBJ2-1	TRBD2	-	18	TRBV3-1/TRBV3-2	CASSQGRPSGGWDYEQFF	TGTGCCAGCAGCCAAGGTCGTCCGAGCGGGGGATGGGACTATGAGCAGTTCTTC
TRBJ1-1	-	-	16	TRBV18	CASSPLGQTLNTEAFF	TGTGCCAGCTCACCATTGGGGCAGACTCTCAACACTGAAGCTTTCTTT
TRBJ2-1	TRBD2	-	15	TRBV9	CASSGTSGFPAEQFF	TGTGCCAGCAGCGGGACTAGCGGCTTCCCAGCTGAGCAGTTCTTC
TRBJ2-3	TRBD2	-	14	TRBV5-1	CASSHLAGADTQYF	TGCGCCAGCAGCCACTTAGCGGGGGCAGATACGCAGTATTTT
TRBJ2-3	TRBD2	once	14	TRBV9	CASSVAGGRDTQYF	TGTGCCAGCAGCGTAGCGGGAGGGCGAGATACGCAGTATTTT
TRBJ2-5	-	-	11	TRBV12-3/TRBV12-4	CASAVLETQYF	TGTGCCAGCGCGGTTTTGGAGACCCAGTACTTC
TRBJ1-1	-	-	15	TRBV5-1	CASSPWEGKYTEAFF	TGCGCCAGCAGCCCATGGGAGGGGAAATACACTGAAGCTTTCTTT
TRBJ1-3	-	-	15	TRBV2	CASSEDGLSGNTIYF	TGTGCCAGCAGTGAAGATGGTCTATCAGGAAACACCATATATTTT
TRBJ2-1	-	-	11	TRBV28	CASSLVGEQFF	TGTGCCAGCAGTTTAGTCGGGGAGCAGTTCTTC
TRBJ2-5	-	-	15	TRBV4-3	CASSQGPGRRETQYF	TGCGCCAGCAGCCAAGGTCCAGGGCGAAGGGAGACCCAGTACTTC
TRBJ2-1	TRBD1	-	15	TRBV11-3	CASSSSRGSYNEQFF	TGTGCCAGCAGCAGCTCCAGGGGGAGCTACAATGAGCAGTTCTTC
TRBJ2-1	-	-	12	TRBV7-8	CASSSGWNEQFF	TGTGCCAGCAGCTCCGGTTGGAATGAGCAGTTCTTC
TRBJ2-5	TRBD1	-	14	TRBV18	CASSPGQLKETQYF	TGTGCCAGCTCACCGGGACAGCTGAAAGAGACCCAGTACTTC
TRBJ2-1	TRBD1	-	16	TRBV5-1	CASSLAGDRAGNEQFF	TGCGCCAGCAGCTTGGCCGGGGACAGGGCGGGCAATGAGCAGTTCTTC
TRBJ1-4	TRBD1	once	13	TRBV6-4	CASSVDRGEKLFF	TGTGCCAGCAGTGTGGACAGGGGCGAAAAACTGTTTTTT
TRBJ2-7	-	-	12	TRBV19	CASSLGGDEQYF	TGTGCCAGTAGCCTTGGGGGCGACGAGCAGTACTTC
TRBJ2-1	-	-	17	TRBV5-1	CASRTNEAVSSYNEQFF	TGCGCCAGCAGGACGAATGAAGCGGTTAGCTCCTACAATGAGCAGTTCTTC
TRBJ1-1	-	-	14	TRBV19	CASSIYQGRTEAFF	TGTGCCAGTAGTATTTATCAGGGGAGAACTGAAGCTTTCTTT
TRBJ1-6	TRBD1	-	16	TRBV20-1	CSASRVYGTGNSPLHF	TGCAGTGCTAGTAGGGTTTACGGGACAGGGAATTCACCCCTCCACTTT
TRBJ1-6	-	-	14	TRBV7-2	CAGGETGYNSPLHF	TGTGCCGGGGGTGAGACAGGCTATAATTCACCCCTCCACTTT
TRBJ2-7	TRBD1	-	13	TRBV19	CASSTDRNYEQYF	TGTGCCAGTAGTACGGACAGGAACTACGAGCAGTACTTC
TRBJ2-3	-	-	14	TRBV5-1	CASSPRQSTDTQYF	TGCGCCAGCAGCCCTAGACAGAGCACAGATACGCAGTATTTT
TRBJ1-5	TRBD1	-	14	TRBV30	CAWAPRGGNQPQHF	TGTGCCTGGGCCCCCAGGGGGGGCAATCAGCCCCAGCATTTT
TRBJ2-1	TRBD2	-	17	TRBV24-1	CATSDHSGRERYNEQFF	TGTGCCACCAGTGACCATAGCGGGAGGGAGAGGTACAATGAGCAGTTCTTC
TRBJ2-3	-	-	15	TRBV5-1	CASSYGLGLTDTQYF	TGCGCCAGCAGCTACGGTCTGGGCCTCACAGATACGCAGTATTTT
TRBJ2-2	-	-	17	TRBV19	CASTHTRTGANTGELFF	TGTGCCAGTACCCACACCCGGACGGGGGCGAACACCGGGGAGCTGTTTTTT
TRBJ1-1	-	-	16	TRBV4-1	CASSQDRPSMNTEAFF	TGCGCCAGCAGCCAAGATCGCCCGAGCATGAACACTGAAGCTTTCTTT
TRBJ1-5	-	-	15	TRBV18	CASSHLQGRNQPQHF	TGTGCCAGCTCACATCTACAGGGCCGCAATCAGCCCCAGCATTTT
TRBJ1-2	TRBD1	-	16	TRBV15	CATSLPDRGPAYGYTF	TGTGCCACCAGCCTACCTGACAGGGGGCCTGCCTATGGCTACACCTTC
TRBJ1-2	-	-	14	TRBV4-3	CASSQQSTAGGYTF	TGCGCCAGCAGCCAGCAAAGTACAGCCGGTGGCTACACCTTC
TRBJ2-7	-	-	13	TRBV12-3/TRBV12-4	CASSLSGNYEQYF	TGTGCCAGCAGTTTAAGCGGAAACTACGAGCAGTACTTC
TRBJ2-7	-	-	14	TRBV2	CASSDILWEYEQYF	TGTGCCAGCAGTGACATCCTCTGGGAGTACGAGCAGTACTTC
TRBJ1-1	TRBD1	-	14	TRBV19	CASSQGVLNTEAFF	TGTGCCAGTAGCCAGGGGGTACTAAACACTGAAGCTTTCTTT
TRBJ2-5	-	-	15	TRBV18	CASSPPQGTQETQYF	TGTGCCAGCTCACCTCCTCAGGGAACCCAAGAGACCCAGTACTTC
TRBJ1-1	-	-	12	TRBV2	CASLDPRTEAFF	TGTGCCAGCCTCGACCCTAGGACTGAAGCTTTCTTT
TRBJ1-1	-	-	15	TRBV6-5	CASSLKTGRNTEAFF	TGTGCCAGCAGCCTTAAGACAGGAAGGAACACTGAAGCTTTCTTT
TRBJ1-3	-	-	13	TRBV2	CASSPEVGNTIYF	TGTGCCAGCAGCCCGGAGGTGGGAAACACCATATATTTT
TRBJ2-5	-	once	13	TRBV6-5	CASSRTDQETQYF	TGTGCCAGCAGTAGGACAGACCAAGAGACCCAGTACTTC
TRBJ1-1	-	-	15	TRBV28	CASSLGGLRGTEAFF	TGTGCCAGCAGTTTAGGTGGGCTTAGGGGCACTGAAGCTTTCTTT
TRBJ2-3	TRBD2	once	14	TRBV5-1	CASSSSGDTDTQYF	TGCGCCAGCAGCTCGAGCGGGGACACAGATACGCAGTATTTT
TRBJ1-1	-	-	15	TRBV7-3	CASSLTTRGRAEAFF	TGTGCCAGCAGCTTAACAACCAGGGGAAGAGCTGAAGCTTTCTTT
TRBJ1-6	TRBD1	-	13	TRBV29-1	CSAGQGTNSPLHF	TGCAGCGCGGGACAGGGTACCAATTCACCCCTCCACTTT
TRBJ2-1	-	-	14	TRBV11-3	CASSLAGDYNEQFF	TGTGCCAGCAGCTTAGCGGGGGATTACAATGAGCAGTTCTTC
TRBJ2-3	-	-	14	TRBV5-8	CASSHGSATDTQYF	TGTGCCAGCAGCCATGGAAGCGCCACAGATACGCAGTATTTT
TRBJ2-3	-	-	15	TRBV11-3	CASSLVGWSTDTQYF	TGTGCCAGCAGCTTAGTGGGCTGGAGCACAGATACGCAGTATTTT
TRBJ1-1	-	-	12	TRBV7-2	CASSSGFTEAFF	TGTGCCAGCAGCTCGGGATTCACTGAAGCTTTCTTT
TRBJ1-3	-	-	15	TRBV25-1	CASSEFASSGNTIYF	TGTGCCAGCAGTGAATTTGCCAGCTCTGGAAACACCATATATTTT
TRBJ2-5	-	-	14	TRBV2	CASSVGGNQETQYF	TGTGCCAGCAGTGTTGGTGGCAACCAAGAGACCCAGTACTTC
TRBJ2-4	-	-	17	TRBV18	CASSPLRDPGAKNIQYF	TGTGCCAGCTCACCCCTCCGGGATCCCGGAGCCAAAAACATTCAGTACTTC
TRBJ2-5	TRBD1	-	17	TRBV19	CASSIFVGTGTQETQYF	TGTGCCAGTAGTATATTCGTTGGGACAGGGACCCAAGAGACCCAGTACTTC
TRBJ1-6	-	-	14	TRBV6-2/TRBV6-3	CASSPHQLGSPLHF	TGTGCCAGCAGCCCCCACCAACTTGGTTCACCCCTCCACTTT